Sequencing of this TCR beta chain was carried out in a study of blood T cell repertoires in COVID-19. This clone was counted a single time. The CDR3 consists of 14 residues. The germline V gene has CDR1 MNHEY and CDR2 SMNVEV (reference sequence). The germline V and J ends were trimmed by 6 bases and 3 bases, with 11 bases remaining between them. Profiled with immunoSEQ multiplex PCR; TCRdb holds only in-frame clones, not every one. Of some 300,000 clones in the sample, more than 85% are singletons; the top ten hold over 1%. This clonotype was sampled from a man aged 65 to 79 with acute or convalescent COVID-19. V is TRBV27 and J is TRBJ2-2; a possible D gene is TRBD1 (6 bases). The sequenced sample consisted of peripheral blood. The DNA for the CDR3 is TGTGCCAGCAGATGGGGGCTAGACACCGGGGAGCTGTTTTTT. As protein: CASRWGLDTGELFF.